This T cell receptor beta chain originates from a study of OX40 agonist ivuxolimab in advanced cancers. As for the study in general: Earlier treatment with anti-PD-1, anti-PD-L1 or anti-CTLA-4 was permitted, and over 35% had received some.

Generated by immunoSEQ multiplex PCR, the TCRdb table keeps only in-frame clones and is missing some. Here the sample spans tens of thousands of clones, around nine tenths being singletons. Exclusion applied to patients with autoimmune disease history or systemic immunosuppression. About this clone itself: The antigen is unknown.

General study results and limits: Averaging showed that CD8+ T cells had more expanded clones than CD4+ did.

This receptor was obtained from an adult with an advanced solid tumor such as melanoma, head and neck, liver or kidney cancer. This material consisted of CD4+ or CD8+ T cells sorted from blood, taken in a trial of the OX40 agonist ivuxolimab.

CDR3 sequence (DNA): TGTGCCAGCAGCTTCCTTAGCGGGAGGGAAGAGACCCAGTACTTC. It is translated as CASSFLSGREETQYF. The chain recombines TRBV7-6 with TRBJ2-5, with 11 positions matching TRBD2. Trimming cost V 3 bases and J 3 bases; bases outside gene matches: 3. This CDR3 contains 15 residues. CDR1 is SGHVS and CDR2 is FNYEAQ in the germline V gene.